These 13 T cell receptor beta chains came from one sample sequenced in a study of blood T cell repertoires in COVID-19. Profiling relied on immunoSEQ multiplex PCR, and the TCRdb table lists in-frame clones only, not all of them. Here the sample spans some 50,000 clones, 75% to 90% being singletons. Material: peripheral blood. The receptors were gathered from an older man with acute or convalescent COVID-19.

This chain connects TRBV6-5 to TRBJ1-6, with 7 bases lining up with TRBD1. Trimming took 1 base from V and 8 from J; bases not matched to a gene: 2. The length of the CDR3 is 14 residues. Germline-derived CDR1 and CDR2 are MNHEY and SVGAGI. DNA of the CDR3: TGTGCCAGCAGTTACTACACAGGGGATTCACCCCTCCACTTT. Translation gives CASSYYTGDSPLHF.

The rearrangement links TRBV6-5 to TRBJ2-2; 11 positions agree with TRBD1. The germline V gene has CDR1 MNHEY and CDR2 SVGAGI. Trimming cost V 6 bases and J 7 bases; bases outside gene matches: 4. There are 14 residues in the CDR3. The CDR3 here is CASRDRGLGGELFF. The CDR3 DNA reads as TGTGCCAGCAGGGACAGGGGGCTTGGCGGGGAGCTGTTTTTT.

This sequence joins TRBV19 and TRBJ2-7; 9 bases map to TRBD2. The ends lost 7 bases at V and 2 bases at J; junction bases unmatched: 9. The CDR3 spans 15 residues. Germline CDR1 and CDR2: LNHDA and SQIVND (reference sequence). The CDR3 DNA follows: TGTGCCAGTACCCGGGGGGCTAGCGGGACCTACGAGCAGTACTTC. Encoded protein: CASTRGASGTYEQYF.

The chain is built from TRBV19 and TRBJ2-5; 8 nucleotides agree with TRBD2. The germline gives CDR1 LNHDA, CDR2 SQIVND (reference sequence). After removal of 4 bases from V and 1 base from J, the junction contained 2 bases not matched to a gene. This CDR3 comprises 14 residues. The CDR3 region has the DNA TGTGCCAGTAGTACCCGGGGGGGCCAAGAGACCCAGTACTTC. Translation gives CASSTRGGQETQYF.

V usage is TRBV7-9 and J usage is TRBJ2-7; 8 bases agree with TRBD2. V shed 5 bases, J shed 3 bases, and the junction held 12 bases outside the gene matches. Germline loops: CDR1 SEHNR, CDR2 FQNEAQ (reference sequence). This CDR3 contains 16 residues. The DNA for the CDR3 is TGTGCCAGCAGCGAAGGCCCCGGGGGGGTGGACTACGAGCAGTACTTC. Translation: CASSEGPGGVDYEQYF.

The chain links TRBV29-1 to TRBJ1-1; unclear D gene. Trimming took 6 bases from V and 1 from J, leaving 9 bases between them. CDR1 SQVTM and CDR2 ANQGSEA come from the germline V gene. CDR3 length: 12 residues. For the CDR3, the DNA is TGCAGCGTGTCGGAGGGGAACACTGAAGCTTTCTTT. It specifies CSVSEGNTEAFF.

The chain links TRBV6-5 to TRBJ1-5; D gene ambiguous. This CDR3 is built from 13 residues. Germline CDR1 MNHEY, CDR2 SVGAGI. V gave up 5 bases and J gave up 6 bases, with 11 bases separating them. CDR3 DNA: TGTGCCAGCAGTCTCGAGGATACTCAGCCCCAGCATTTT. It specifies CASSLEDTQPQHF.

This chain uses TRBV6-5 with TRBJ2-1; D is perhaps TRBD1 (5 bases). Germline V gene sequence: CDR1 MNHEY, CDR2 SVGAGI. The CDR3 has 15 residues. Trimming stripped 7 bases from V and 8 bases from J, with 21 bases between. The CDR3 region has the DNA TGTGCCAGCAAAGGGATTTCAGGGCCGATCGATGAGCAGTTCTTC. Translating gives CASKGISGPIDEQFF.

The CDR3 region has the DNA TGTGCCAGTACTCTCGCGGTAGGCTCATCTAACTATGGCTACACCTTC. Its translation is CASTLAVGSSNYGYTF. This chain connects TRBV19 to TRBJ1-2; the D is unclear. V lost 7 bases and J lost 0, with 18 bases in between. The CDR3 spans 16 residues. Germline CDR1 and CDR2: LNHDA and SQIVND (reference sequence).

There are a few counts of this clone. The CDR3 here is CASSYSGTGRVTQYF. The CDR3 DNA reads TGTGCCAGCAGTTATTCCGGGACAGGACGCGTGACCCAGTACTTC. V is TRBV6-5 and J is TRBJ2-5; TRBD1 matches 8 bases. CDR1 is MNHEY and CDR2 is SVGAGI in the germline V gene. The CDR3 length is 15 residues. With V trimmed by 3 bases and J by 7 bases, 10 bases remained unmatched.

The rearrangement joins TRBV18 to TRBJ2-7, with TRBD1 identical over 8 bases. J gave up 3 bases and V 1 base, and 11 bases lay outside the gene matches. The CDR3 has 17 amino acids. Germline V gene lookup returns CDR1 KGHSH and CDR2 LQKENI. This CDR3 reads CASSPLSTGGMGYEQYF. CDR3 nucleotide sequence: TGTGCCAGCTCACCACTCTCAACAGGGGGAATGGGCTACGAGCAGTACTTC.

The chain links TRBV24-1 to TRBJ2-3, with TRBD1 matching over 10 bases. This CDR3 spans 19 amino acids. CDR1 is KGHDR, CDR2 SFDVKD, per germline. The junction had 15 bases not matched to a gene; V was cut back by 5 bases and J by 2 bases. CDR3 protein: CATSASLGTGDTPTDTQYF. Here the CDR3 DNA reads TGTGCCACCAGTGCCTCCCTCGGGACAGGGGATACCCCCACAGATACGCAGTATTTT.

This chain links TRBV12-3 or TRBV12-4 with TRBJ1-2, with D hard to call. V was clipped by 3 bases and J by 4 bases, with 6 bases between them. The CDR3 totals 12 residues. The CDR3: CASSFSTYGYTF. CDR3 coding DNA: TGTGCCAGCAGTTTTAGCACCTATGGCTACACCTTC.